The source of this T cell receptor beta chain is a study of regulatory T cells in long-lasting Graves disease. The authors built TCR beta libraries using iRepertoire HTBI primers and Arm-PCR of CDR3 regions. TCRdb reanalysed the multiplex PCR reads using MiXCR and keeps one entry per CDR3 protein. The sample shows approximately 250,000 distinct CDR3 sequences, around 20% of them seen only once. This CDR3 has 14 residues. V lost 4 bases to trimming and J lost 4 bases; unmatched junction nucleotides: 5. Per germline, CDR1 SGHAT and CDR2 FQDESV (reference sequence). As for time point: newly diagnosed GD, antithyroid drugs for less than 3 months. The TCR library was made from RNA that had been extracted from PBMCs in TRIzol. This clonotype was counted only a few times.

The sequence came from a female donor with Graves disease. Here the sequenced sample was peripheral blood mononuclear cells (PBMCs), taken at new diagnosis, from a patient treated with antithyroid drugs. The J gene is TRBJ1-2, the V gene TRBV11-1; 8 bases map to TRBD1. In DNA form, the CDR3 reads TGTGCCAGCAGCTCTCCGGGACAGGCCTATGGCTACACCTTC. Amino acid sequence: CASSSPGQAYGYTF.